Listed here is a single TCR beta chain. Its specific antigen is unknown. Base qualities are not at hand, and no much larger clone is one base apart. Each collaborating institution followed its own protocols to collect whole blood in K2EDTA tubes. For TCRbeta analysis, collaborators shipped samples in one of three forms: frozen whole blood, isolated PBMCs, or DNA extracted from either of those sample types. TCRbeta CDR3 regions were amplified from genomic DNA by means of the immunoSEQ Assay, a bias-controlled multiplex PCR. As for the authors' bioinformatics: The number of nucleated cells in each sample was estimated from the amplification of reference gene primers within the assay. To quantify the absolute abundance of each unique TCRbeta CDR3 rearrangement, sequence reads were collapsed and filtered. Productive Simpson clonality was computed per sample as the square root of Simpson's diversity index over productive rearrangements. Imported from immuneACCESS, the table was reduced by TCRdb to in-frame sequences with V and J called. These copies leave out some clones; in studies compared against another copy, an unresolved V gene accounts for under half, and the cause of the remainder is not known. The V and J calls and clone size were taken over from that table, and D and trimming were inferred from the DNA. The sample table holds more than 200,000 clones, of which 80% to 85% were seen once. The top ten hold 4.2% of the sample.

This specimen comes from a study of blood T cell repertoires in COVID-19 (dated by TCRdb to the early 2020s). Regarding the complete study: Collaborator samples came from the United States, Italy and Spain and covered acute and convalescent phases of COVID-19. Deeply sampled blood TCRbeta repertoires from subjects exposed to, actively infected with, or recovered from COVID-19 were included in the dataset. A freely available public database, intended as a resource for researchers studying the immune response to SARS-CoV-2, is where the repertoires were released. Where HLA class I and class II types were available, the types were taken from metadata supplied by the sample provider, not from assay-based typing. The samples were drawn from the first 160 participants of the ongoing ImmuneRACE study and from under 1,500 subjects provided by 6 global collaborators. Sample metadata almost always included a de-identified subject ID, COVID-19 status, age in years and sex. The material from the prospective study consisted of cDNA or gDNA derived from T cells, B-cell-depleted T cells, or PBMCs.

Study-wide findings and limitations: How much clinical and demographic metadata was included differed by source and by participant, and the metadata was provided uncurated.

This receptor was obtained from a man in his sixties with acute or convalescent COVID-19. What was sequenced was peripheral blood.

This receptor carries the CDR3 CASRSPRTGGNSPLHF. The DNA is TGTGCCAGCAGATCACCCCGGACAGGGGGAAATTCACCCCTCCACTTT. The chain was built from TRBV28 and TRBJ1-6; 10 middle bases align to TRBD1. After removal of 6 bases from V and 7 bases from J, the junction retains 9 bases not matched to a gene. From cysteine to phenylalanine, the CDR3 is 16 amino acids long. Only CDR3 DNA remains: 48 bases, in frame from the first base. CDR1 is given as MDHEN and CDR2 as SYDVKM, both from the germline V gene.